The TCR beta chain under discussion was sequenced for a study of OX40 agonist ivuxolimab in advanced cancers. The CDR3 totals 14 residues. V lost 3 bases and J 2 bases, leaving 8 bases between the germline ends. Germline loops: CDR1 WNHNN, CDR2 SYGVQD (reference sequence). Some clones are missing from TCRdb's copy, which holds only in-frame ones; the method was immunoSEQ multiplex PCR. The sample holds about 14,000 clones; 75% to 85% are singletons and the top ten take 35% to 40%. The gene calls are TRBV10-1 and TRBJ2-1; perhaps TRBD1 as D (6 bases). Here the sequenced sample was CD4+ or CD8+ T cells sorted from blood, taken in a trial of the OX40 agonist ivuxolimab. This receptor was taken from an adult with an advanced solid tumor such as melanoma, head and neck, liver or kidney cancer. CDR3 amino acids: CASSERDTYNEQFF. The CDR3 DNA sequence: TGCGCCAGCAGTGAAAGGGACACCTACAATGAGCAGTTCTTC.